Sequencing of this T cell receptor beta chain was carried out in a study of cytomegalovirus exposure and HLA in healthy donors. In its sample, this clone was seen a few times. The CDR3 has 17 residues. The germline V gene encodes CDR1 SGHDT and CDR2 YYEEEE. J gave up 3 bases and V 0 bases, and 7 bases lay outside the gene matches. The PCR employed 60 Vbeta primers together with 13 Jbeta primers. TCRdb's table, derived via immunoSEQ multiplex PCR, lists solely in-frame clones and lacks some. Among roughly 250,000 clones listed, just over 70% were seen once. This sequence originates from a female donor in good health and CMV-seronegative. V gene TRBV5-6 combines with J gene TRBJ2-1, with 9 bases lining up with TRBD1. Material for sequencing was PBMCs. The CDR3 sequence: CASSLGTGTGYYNEQFF. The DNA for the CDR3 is TGTGCCAGCAGCTTGGGAACCGGGACAGGGTACTACAATGAGCAGTTCTTC.